This T cell receptor beta chain stems from a study of OX40 agonist ivuxolimab in advanced cancers. In the study overall: Ivuxolimab, which targeted the costimulatory receptor OX40 (CD134), was an agonistic, fully human IgG2 monoclonal antibody. Intravenous ivuxolimab was administered to patients every 2 weeks at six dose levels: 0.01, 0.1, 0.3, 1.5, 3 and 10 mg/kg. Among the roughly 52 dose-escalation patients, 19 had hepatocellular carcinoma, approximately 15 melanoma, 9 renal cell carcinoma and 9 head and neck cancer. In the dose-escalation cohort, 65% to 90% of patients were male, and the mean age was roughly 60 years, with a range of about 20 to 79. Patients were allowed to have had prior anti-PD-1, anti-PD-L1 or anti-CTLA-4 therapy, and more than 35% of the dose-escalation patients had been treated with checkpoint inhibitors. Three dose-escalation patients achieved partial responses, one with hepatocellular carcinoma and two with cutaneous melanoma. The purpose of peripheral TCRbeta sequencing was to test whether ivuxolimab changed TCR sequence diversity and led to clonal T-cell expansion. The paper reports the monotherapy dose-escalation portion (N of about 50 patients) of the phase I ivuxolimab trial. Overall study outcomes, separate from this receptor: Which antigens the clonally expanded peripheral T cells were specific for was not determined. At doses of 0.1 to 3.0 mg/kg, clonal expansion of both CD4+ and CD8+ blood T cells was observed from baseline to week 6. Low levels of normalized T-cell clonal expansion were also seen in some patients who did not respond. After ivuxolimab, CD8+ T cells had more expanded clones than CD4+ T cells on average. In the 0.1-3.0 mg/kg groups, partial responders were among the patients with the lowest normalized peripheral clonal expansion, particularly in CD8+ T cells.

Patients with autoimmune disease history or receiving systemic immunosuppression were excluded from the trial. In every dose cohort, peripheral blood was drawn for TCR sequencing at baseline, cycle 4 day 1, and cycle 7 day 1. Samples came from an open-label, multicenter, first-in-human phase I dose-escalation trial of ivuxolimab. Adults with locally advanced or metastatic melanoma, renal cell, hepatocellular, or head and neck squamous cell carcinoma were enrolled in the trial. Before TCR sequencing, CD4+ T cells and CD8+ T cells from peripheral blood were sorted into separate populations. Genomic DNA was isolated from the sorted cells so that the TCRbeta CDR3 region could be sequenced. The immunoSEQ Assay was used for sequencing of TCRbeta CDR3 regions. The clones in this table, taken by TCRdb from immuneACCESS, are in-frame only. Not every clone is retained; where verified, under half of the shortfall comes from an unresolved V gene, and the cause of the rest is unknown. The table for this sample lists over 55,000 clones; about nine tenths of them were counted only once. The ten most abundant clones make up 1.5% to 2% of the sample.

The trim is 4 bases for V and 5 bases for J, with a gap of 10 bases between the germline ends. Taken from cysteine to phenylalanine, the CDR3 has 13 residues. The CDR3 DNA has 39 bases and is translated from base 1. CDR1 SGHTS and CDR2 YDEGEE are derived from the germline V gene. Notes on this clone: It has no known antigen specificity. No base quality information exists; no much larger clone differs at one position.

The material sequenced was CD4+ or CD8+ T cells sorted from blood, taken in a trial of the OX40 agonist ivuxolimab. The chain uses TRBV5-8 and TRBJ1-5; the D gene is perhaps TRBD1, on 5 matching bases. The receptor was isolated from an adult with an advanced solid tumor such as melanoma, head and neck, liver or kidney cancer. CDR3 reads: CASSRTRDQPQHF. DNA sequence: TGTGCCAGCAGCCGGACAAGGGATCAGCCCCAGCATTTT.